The 25 T cell receptor beta chains below were found in one sample sequenced in a study of post-analysis software for immune sequencing data. The antigens for these receptors are not known. TCR beta libraries were prepared from cDNA with unique molecular identifiers. TCRdb analysed the PCR reads with MiXCR anew, one entry per CDR3 protein. The sample has 400,000 to 500,000 distinct CDR3 sequences, 35% to 45% seen once. Whole-study findings and limits: Compared with controls, patients had more of five TRBV segments, including TRBV5-6, TRBV5-1 and TRBV20-1.

Material for sequencing was blood. The receptors were gathered from a girl aged 2 to 9 with multiple sclerosis.

The chain couples TRBV12-3 or TRBV12-4 to TRBJ1-5; no clear D gene. With 3 bases removed from V and 6 bases from J, the gap between germline ends came to 6 bases. This CDR3 region has 12 residues. The CDR3 reads CASSFSGQPQHF. The DNA for the CDR3 is TGTGCCAGCAGTTTTAGCGGTCAGCCCCAGCATTTT.

This clonotype showed up just a few times. The chain employs TRBV9 and TRBJ1-2; D remains unclear. CDR3 length equals 13 residues. Germline V lookup: CDR1 SGDLS, CDR2 YYNGEE. V was clipped by 6 bases and J by 2 bases, with 11 bases between them. The CDR3 sequence: CASTPTANYGYTF. The CDR3 DNA follows: TGTGCCAGCACCCCGACGGCCAACTATGGCTACACCTTC.

J is TRBJ2-4 and V is TRBV7-9; D gene unclear. The end of the DNA fits TRBJ2-7 better, so the J call may be wrong. Germline values: CDR1 SEHNR, CDR2 FQNEAQ (reference sequence). This CDR3 is 12 amino acids long. The CDR3 DNA is TGTGCCAGCAGCGGAGATGTCTACGAGCAGTACTTC. Its protein is CASSGDVYEQYF.

The rearrangement joins TRBV9 to TRBJ1-2, with D unclear. The CDR3 sequence is 17 residues long. Looked up from germline, CDR1 is SGDLS and CDR2 is YYNGEE. Trimming took off 0 bases at V and 4 bases at J, with 19 bases between the two ends. The CDR3 DNA reads TGTGCCAGCAGCGTAGGGCAGTTTCCTGGGTATGGCTATGGCTACACCTTC. This encodes CASSVGQFPGYGYGYTF.

The chain joins TRBV28 to TRBJ2-1; D not resolved. This CDR3 has 16 amino acids. Germline lookup yields CDR1 MDHEN and CDR2 SYDVKM. V was clipped by 2 bases and J by 8 bases, with 19 bases between them. CDR3 nucleotides: TGTGCCAGCAGTTTAATCGATTTTCGACGTTTCGATGAGCAGTTCTTC. Amino acid sequence: CASSLIDFRRFDEQFF.

Only a few counts were recorded for this clonotype. This chain uses TRBV12-3 or TRBV12-4 with TRBJ2-3, with D tentatively TRBD2 (5 bases). There are 15 residues in the CDR3. V lost 4 bases, J lost 4 bases, and 15 bases lay in between. The CDR3 protein is CASSSRTGVSDTQYF. The CDR3 DNA sequence: TGTGCCAGCAGTTCCAGGACTGGGGTCTCAGATACGCAGTATTTT.

The V call is TRBV24-1, the J call TRBJ2-5, with D unresolved. Trimming removed 5 bases at V and 3 bases at J, with 9 bases between. Germline values: CDR1 KGHDR, CDR2 SFDVKD. CDR3 size: 13 residues. CDR3 nucleotides: TGTGCCACCAGTGGACCGGTAGAAGAGACCCAGTACTTC. Translation: CATSGPVEETQYF.

This rearrangement joins TRBV6-6 to TRBJ2-3; D uncertain. The CDR3 loop spans 13 amino acids. Trimming stripped 4 bases from V and 2 bases from J, with 7 bases between. The germline V gene has CDR1 MNHNY and CDR2 SVGAGI (reference sequence). In DNA, the CDR3 is TGTGCCAGCAGTTCAACCATCACAGATACGCAGTATTTT. Its protein product is CASSSTITDTQYF.

As to this clonotype: Mismatch with germline at one junction end may stem from a read error. The chain has TRBV7-7 and TRBJ2-5; D possibly matches TRBD1 or TRBD2 (5 bases each). The CDR3 is 17 amino acids. The V gene's germline CDR1 is SSHAT and CDR2 FNYEAQ (reference sequence). This CDR3 is CASSLGRQGVDGETQYF. CDR3 in DNA: TGTGCTAGCAGCTTAGGCCGGCAGGGAGTGGATGGAGAGACCCAGTACTTC.

The CDR3 reads CASFALGGPYGYTF. The CDR3 DNA is TGTGCCAGTTTTGCACTAGGGGGCCCCTATGGCTACACCTTC. J is TRBJ1-2 and V is TRBV28; 7 nucleotides line up with TRBD1. The J segment lost 4 bases and the V segment lost 9 bases, leaving 11 bases of the junction unmatched. From germline, CDR1 is MDHEN and CDR2 SYDVKM. There are 14 residues in the CDR3.

The J gene is TRBJ2-3, the V gene TRBV18; D uncertain. The CDR3 spans 14 residues. Germline assignment: CDR1 KGHSH and CDR2 LQKENI. Deletions cut 2 bases from V and 8 bases from J, with 14 bases between. CDR3 in amino acids: CASSPGITQATQYF. The CDR3 nucleotides are TGTGCCAGCTCACCAGGGATCACGCAGGCTACGCAGTATTTT.

There are a few counts of this clonotype. This chain joins TRBV9 and TRBJ2-7, with 7 bases matching TRBD1. Germline V gives CDR1 SGDLS, CDR2 YYNGEE. Unmatched junction bases numbered 3, after V lost 0 bases and J lost 6 bases. The CDR3 totals 13 residues. CDR3 in amino acids: CASSVVAGGEQYF. CDR3 bases: TGTGCCAGCAGCGTAGTCGCAGGGGGCGAGCAGTACTTC.

This chain uses TRBV12-3 or TRBV12-4 with TRBJ1-1; TRBD1 might be the D (5 bases). This CDR3 has 13 amino acids. Trimming removed 6 bases at V and 8 bases at J, with 16 bases between. The CDR3 loop is CASSFLSRTEAFF. The CDR3 coding sequence is TGTGCCAGCAGCTTCCTATCCAGGACAGAAGCTTTCTTT.

The rearrangement links TRBV20-1 to TRBJ2-1, with D possibly matching TRBD1 (7 bases). Germline CDR1 DFQATT, CDR2 SNEGSKA (reference sequence). V was shortened by 1 base and J by 4 bases, with 14 bases between the two germline ends. This CDR3 comprises 15 residues. The CDR3 DNA sequence: TGCAGTGCTAGAGGGGGCAGGGGGGCGTACAATGAGCAGTTCTTC. It yields the protein CSARGGRGAYNEQFF.

This clonotype came up a few times. A junction end diverges from the germline sequence, so it may reflect a read error. V is TRBV29-1 and J is TRBJ1-2; possibly TRBD1 for D (6 bases). Germline values: CDR1 SQVTM, CDR2 ANQGSEA. The CDR3 extends over 13 amino acids. The CDR3 sequence is CSVKETGSYGYTF. Written as DNA, the CDR3 is TGCAGCGTTAAAGAGACAGGATCCTATGGCTACACCTTC.

The chain links TRBV18 to TRBJ2-3, with 10 bases identical to TRBD2. The germline V gene encodes CDR1 KGHSH and CDR2 LQKENI. The CDR3 is made up of 15 amino acids. The V gene end was trimmed by 3 bases and the J gene end by 3 bases; junction bases not matched to a gene: 3. CDR3 nucleotide sequence: TGTGCCAGCTCACCTACTAGCGGGGAGACAGATACGCAGTATTTT. As protein: CASSPTSGETDTQYF.

The chain uses TRBV6-2 or TRBV6-3 and TRBJ2-3; 8 positions match TRBD2. V dropped 2 bases and J dropped 5; count of bases not matched to a gene: 6. The germline V gene encodes CDR1 MNHEY and CDR2 SVGEGT. This CDR3 comprises 15 residues. In DNA form, the CDR3 reads TGTGCCAGCAGTTACCCGGGACTAGGTGGAGATACGCAGTATTTT. Translation: CASSYPGLGGDTQYF.

This clonotype showed up many times. The rearrangement links TRBV29-1 to TRBJ2-7, with D tentatively TRBD2 (6 bases). The CDR3 covers 13 residues. V was clipped by 7 bases and J by 3 bases, with 16 bases between them. Per germline, CDR1 SQVTM and CDR2 ANQGSEA. CDR3 loop: CSASRAGIYEQYF. CDR3 sequence (DNA): TGCAGCGCGTCCAGGGCGGGGATCTACGAGCAGTACTTC.

The chain has TRBV7-8 and TRBJ1-1; D is ambiguous. This CDR3 region has 13 residues. Germline CDR1 SGHVS, CDR2 FQNEAQ. Trimming left V 5 bases short and J 3 bases short, with 10 bases between. This CDR3 is CASSRRTHTEAFF. DNA of the CDR3: TGTGCCAGCAGCCGCCGCACCCACACTGAAGCTTTCTTT.

The chain has TRBV4-2 and TRBJ2-1; the D gene is possibly TRBD2 (6 bases). This CDR3 contains 17 residues. The germline CDR1 and CDR2 sequences are LGHNA and YNFKEQ. V dropped 0 bases and J dropped 3 bases, with 15 bases sitting between them. CDR3 residues: CASSQDLSRGSYNEQFF. DNA for the CDR3: TGTGCCAGCAGCCAAGATTTGTCCCGGGGGAGCTACAATGAGCAGTTCTTC.

The genes are TRBV24-1 and TRBJ1-2, with D hard to call. The germline gives CDR1 KGHDR, CDR2 SFDVKD. V lost 1 base to trimming and J lost 5 bases, with 10 bases between them. The length of the CDR3 is 14 residues. In DNA, the CDR3 is TGTGCCACCAGTGATTTATACAAGGGATATGGCTACACCTTC. Its translation: CATSDLYKGYGYTF.

The V call is TRBV7-2, the J call TRBJ2-1, with 9 positions matching TRBD1. Germline V lookup: CDR1 SGHTA, CDR2 FQGNSA. The J segment lost 5 bases and the V segment lost 2 bases, leaving 4 bases of the junction unmatched. CDR3 length: 15 residues. The CDR3 coding sequence is TGTGCCAGCAGCTTAACAGGGGGCAAGAACAATGAGCAGTTCTTC. This sequence encodes CASSLTGGKNNEQFF.

A single count supports this clonotype. The chain recombines TRBV11-2 with TRBJ2-1; possible D gene TRBD2, 6 bases. The germline V gene has CDR1 SGHAT and CDR2 FQNNGV. Trimming pared 0 bases from V and 3 bases from J, leaving 9 bases between. The CDR3 spans 15 residues. The CDR3 reads CASSLDVGGYNEQFF. The DNA for the CDR3 is TGTGCCAGCAGCTTAGATGTGGGAGGCTACAATGAGCAGTTCTTC.

The chain combines TRBV6-6 with TRBJ2-3; the D gene is possibly TRBD1 (6 bases). The V end was cut by 6 bases, the J end by 1 base, with 17 bases between. Germline lookup yields CDR1 MNHNY and CDR2 SVGAGI (reference sequence). CDR3 length: 16 amino acids. CDR3 in amino acids: CASSPSGVGGTDTQYF. CDR3 nucleotide sequence: TGTGCCAGCAGCCCTTCAGGGGTGGGGGGCACAGATACGCAGTATTTT.

This clonotype showed up just a few times. The chain has TRBV7-2 and TRBJ2-1; 12 bases agree with TRBD2. This CDR3 is built from 18 residues. CDR1 is SGHTA and CDR2 is FQGNSA in the germline V gene. V was pared by 4 bases and J by 4 bases, with 11 bases of the junction left unmatched. The CDR3 spells CASSSRLAGAERYNEQFF. The CDR3 region has the DNA TGTGCCAGCAGCTCGAGACTAGCGGGAGCCGAACGTTACAATGAGCAGTTCTTC.